This T cell receptor (beta chain) was identified in a study of T-cell memory formation after mild COVID-19. Germline-derived CDR1 and CDR2 are SNHLY and FYNNEI. Trimming stripped 2 bases from V and 7 bases from J, with 15 bases between. The CDR3 totals 14 residues. Each CDR3 protein is one row after TCRdb ran MiXCR on the 5' RACE reads. The sample includes under 350,000 distinct CDR3 sequences, about 16% of them seen just once. This receptor was taken from a man aged 18-30 years who had mild COVID-19 (a few samples of this study predate the infection). Cell type and time point are not known. Specimen: PBMCs or a T cell subset sorted from them (not recorded which). The chain joins TRBV2 to TRBJ2-7; the D is unclear. As DNA, the CDR3 is TGTGCCAGCAGTGAAATGTGGGGAAACTCGGAGCAGTACGTC. Protein product: CASSEMWGNSEQYV.